The present T cell receptor beta chain was sequenced within a study of T cell responses to AZD1222 COVID-19 vaccine. This clone came up a few times. The antigen is not known. The CDR3 is made up of 16 amino acids. Germline V gene lookup returns CDR1 KGHDR and CDR2 SFDVKD. Between the trimmed V and J ends, which lost 0 bases and 0 bases, there was a span of 9 bases. Study-wide points: Vaccine-associated CD4 TCRs ranged over spike, dominating at 160-218 and 743-854. Most donors were white British and more were female, and clonal diversity was possibly underestimated. Repertoire sampling occurred only after the peak T cell response. Two doses of AZD1222 preceded a rise in Spike-specific TCR breadth and depth.

Repertoires were generated with immunoSEQ multiplex PCR, while TCRdb's copy carries only in-frame clones and drops some. The sample holds 150,000 to 160,000 clones, 70% to 90% seen once. The sequence was collected from an adult in good health. The V and J genes are TRBV24-1 and TRBJ2-3; D unresolved. This specimen was peripheral blood, taken on day 0 of MenACWY control vaccination. The CDR3 loop is CATSDLPGPSTDTQYF. DNA of the CDR3: TGTGCCACCAGTGATTTGCCAGGCCCCAGCACAGATACGCAGTATTTT.